This T cell receptor (beta chain) is from a study of T-cell reconstitution after alpha-beta-depleted transplantation in children. Overall study results and limits: Reportedly, alpha-beta T cells present about two months post-transplant originated from several hundred expanded clones of graft origin.

This clonotype has ten or more counts. Antigen specificity is unknown. Germline CDR1 and CDR2: SGHRS and YFSETQ. V shed 1 base and J shed 6 bases, with 4 bases lying between them. The CDR3 consists of 11 residues. Preparation of the TCRbeta library involved a method that used unique molecular identifiers. TCRdb ran MiXCR on the PCR reads and lists one entry per CDR3 protein. The table lists 750,000 to 950,000 distinct CDR3 sequences, roughly 15% of them singletons, with roughly 5% in the top ten. The specimen was PBMCs, mostly from graft donor cells, collected 360 days after TCRalphabeta/CD19-depleted stem cell transplant. This rearrangement joins TRBV5-1 to TRBJ2-5; D is unresolved. This TCR came from a male patient aged 10 to 17 who had a stem cell transplant for acute lymphoblastic leukemia, so the T cells may come from the graft donor. The CDR3 DNA reads TGCGCCAGCAGCTTGAGTAAGACCCAGTACTTC. Protein sequence: CASSLSKTQYF.